Below are 29 T cell receptor beta chains sequenced from a single sample in a study of T cells in Graves' hyperthyroidism and ophthalmopathy. Researchers took RNA transcripts and amplified the TCR beta CDR3 regions from them. When the TCR CDR3 underwent first-round RT-PCR, the HTBI primer set was used. TCRdb re-derived calls from the multiplex PCR reads in MiXCR, one entry per CDR3 protein. The sample carries 480,000 or so distinct CDR3 sequences, 40% to 55% recorded once. Sequenced input: peripheral blood or thyroid tissue (not recorded which). These receptors all stem from an adult woman with Graves' disease, either hyperthyroidism or ophthalmopathy (not recorded which).

In this sample, this clonotype turned up many times. The CDR3 spells CASSYARDTEAFF. The CDR3 DNA is TGTGCCAGCAGTTACGCCAGGGACACTGAAGCTTTCTTT. This chain joins TRBV6-5 and TRBJ1-1; D possibly corresponds to TRBD1 (5 bases). The V gene's germline CDR1 is MNHEY and CDR2 SVGAGI. The V end was cut by 2 bases, the J end by 3 bases, with 7 bases between. The CDR3 sequence is 13 residues long.

This chain uses TRBV10-3 with TRBJ1-5, with a weak D call TRBD1 (5 bases). Germline assignment: CDR1 ENHRY and CDR2 SYGVKD. Trimming left V 11 bases short and J 5 bases short, with 13 bases between. This CDR3 has 12 residues. CDR3 sequence reads: CAAGREDQPQHF. CDR3 sequence (DNA): TGTGCCGCAGGGAGGGAGGATCAGCCCCAGCATTTT.

The chain recombines TRBV7-2 with TRBJ2-7; TRBD2 might be the D (6 bases). The CDR3 loop spans 14 amino acids. Germline CDR1 is SGHTA and CDR2 is FQGNSA. The V end was cut by 6 bases, the J end by 1 base, with 13 bases between. This chain's CDR3 is CASRGPGLSYEQYF. In nucleotides, the CDR3 is TGTGCCAGCAGGGGACCGGGACTTTCCTACGAGCAGTACTTC.

This clonotype appeared many times. Since the CDR3 does not end with the conserved phenylalanine or tryptophan, this likely comes from a read error. The rearrangement uses TRBV14 and TRBJ1-1; D is unresolved. This CDR3 is 14 amino acids long. Germline V gene sequence: CDR1 SGHDN, CDR2 FVKESK. The V end was cut by 2 bases, the J end by 5 bases, with 12 bases between. The CDR3 DNA follows: TGTGCCAGCAGCCAAACTCGGAGTGGTACTGAAGCTTTCCTT. Translated: CASSQTRSGTEAFL.

The V call is TRBV10-3, the J call TRBJ1-1; 8 nucleotides match TRBD1. Trimming at V came to 6 bases and at J to 5 bases, leaving 8 bases not matched to a gene. Germline V lookup: CDR1 ENHRY, CDR2 SYGVKD. This CDR3 has 14 amino acids. In DNA form, the CDR3 reads TGTGCCATCAGGGGAGGACAGGGATTAACTGAAGCTTTCTTT. Protein: CAIRGGQGLTEAFF.

This clonotype has ten or more counts. The V call is TRBV10-3, the J call TRBJ1-6; no clear D gene. Germline V lookup: CDR1 ENHRY, CDR2 SYGVKD. Trimming pared 4 bases from V and 4 bases from J, leaving 5 bases between. CDR3 length: 13 residues. CDR3 sequence (DNA): TGTGCCATCAGTGGGCAGTATAATTCACCCCTCCACTTT. This codes for CAISGQYNSPLHF.

This clonotype showed up many times. V gene TRBV5-6 combines with J gene TRBJ1-2, with D perhaps TRBD1 (5 bases). V gave up 4 bases and J gave up 5 bases, with 15 bases separating them. This CDR3 region has 14 residues. Germline assignment: CDR1 SGHDT and CDR2 YYEEEE. The CDR3 loop reads CASSIGAEGYGYTF. In DNA form, the CDR3 reads TGTGCCAGCAGCATTGGGGCGGAGGGGTATGGCTACACCTTC.

This clonotype was seen more than once but under ten times. V gene TRBV7-8 combines with J gene TRBJ1-5, with a possible D match to TRBD1 (5 bases). Germline assignment: CDR1 SGHVS and CDR2 FQNEAQ. V was shortened by 2 bases and J by 6 bases, with 11 bases between the two germline ends. The CDR3 is made up of 14 amino acids. This CDR3 reads CASSLSRAGQPQHF. CDR3 DNA sequence: TGTGCCAGCAGCTTATCCAGGGCAGGTCAGCCCCAGCATTTT.

The chain employs TRBV14 and TRBJ1-4, with 7 bases lining up with TRBD1. The CDR3 totals 15 residues. Per the germline V gene, CDR1 is SGHDN and CDR2 is FVKESK. J gave up 5 bases and V 6 bases, and 9 bases lay outside the gene matches. CDR3 amino acids: CASSHWTGGNEKLFF. In DNA form, the CDR3 reads TGTGCCAGCAGTCATTGGACAGGCGGGAATGAAAAACTGTTTTTT.

The genes are TRBV12-3 or TRBV12-4 and TRBJ2-7; a weak D match, TRBD1 (6 bases). Between the trimmed V and J ends, which lost 3 bases and 2 bases, there was a span of 8 bases. This CDR3 spans 13 amino acids. The CDR3 region has the DNA TGTGCCAGCAGTTTGGGGGCAGCCTACGAGCAGTACTTC. Protein: CASSLGAAYEQYF.

A note on this clonotype: Given a much more abundant clone one base away, this may be a read error. Here the CDR3 reads CASSLGGQGTHEQYF. The CDR3 DNA reads TGCGCCAGCAGCTTGGGGGGACAGGGCACCCACGAGCAGTACTTC. The J gene is TRBJ2-7, the V gene TRBV5-1; 9 nucleotides align to TRBD1. After removal of 0 bases from V and 5 bases from J, the junction contained 6 bases not matched to a gene. Germline lookup yields CDR1 SGHRS and CDR2 YFSETQ. The CDR3 sequence is 15 residues long.

Notes on this clonotype: A much larger clone differs by one base, so this may be a read error. This chain links TRBV7-9 with TRBJ2-7; a possible D gene is TRBD1 (5 bases). There are 18 residues in the CDR3. Germline CDR1 is SEHNR and CDR2 is FQNEAQ (reference sequence). The V and J ends lost 5 bases and 3 bases respectively, with 26 bases between them. In DNA form, the CDR3 reads TGTGCCAGCAGCCCCCACCCAACTTTTCAGGGAAATGGCTACGAGCAGTACTTC. Amino acids: CASSPHPTFQGNGYEQYF.

This clonotype was observed a few times. A read error may account for a junction end that differs from germline. V gene TRBV5-1 combines with J gene TRBJ1-4; 8 bases are shared with TRBD1. The germline CDR1 and CDR2 sequences are SGHRS and YFSETQ. CDR3 length: 14 amino acids. In DNA, the CDR3 is TGTGCCAGCAGTCCTGGGACAGGAGGAGAAAAACTGTTTTTT. Its protein product is CASSPGTGGEKLFF. The full variable domain, rest sourced from reference TRBV5-1 and TRBJ1-4, is KAGVTQTPRYLIKTRGQQVTLSCSPISGHRSVSWYQQTPGQGLQFLFEYFSETQRNKGNFPGRFSGRQFSNSRSEMNVSTLELGDSALYLCASSPGTGGEKLFFGSGTQLSVL.

This sequence joins TRBV7-3 and TRBJ2-5; D possibly corresponds to TRBD1 (6 bases). Trimming took off 6 bases at V and 0 bases at J, with 11 bases between the two ends. Germline values: CDR1 SGHTA, CDR2 FQGTGA. The CDR3 spans 14 residues. CDR3 protein: CASSIGGYQETQYF. CDR3 DNA: TGTGCCAGCAGTATAGGGGGATACCAAGAGACCCAGTACTTC.

The chain links TRBV28 to TRBJ1-2; 11 nucleotides agree with TRBD1. V gave up 4 bases and J gave up 8 bases; unmatched junction bases: 3. In germline, CDR1 is MDHEN, CDR2 SYDVKM. This CDR3 has 13 amino acids. The CDR3, as DNA: TGTGCCAGCAGTTCGAGGACAGGGGGCGGCTACACCTTC. Amino acid sequence: CASSSRTGGGYTF.

The V and J genes are TRBV29-1 and TRBJ1-1, with D unclear. Trimming pared 4 bases from V and 5 bases from J, leaving 11 bases between. Looked up from germline, CDR1 is SQVTM and CDR2 is ANQGSEA. The CDR3 spans 12 residues. The CDR3 loop reads CSVGAGGTEAFF. The CDR3 nucleotides are TGCAGCGTTGGGGCCGGAGGGACTGAAGCTTTCTTT.

This clonotype was seen a few times. V and J are TRBV15 and TRBJ2-5; the D gene could be TRBD1 or TRBD2 (5 bases each). This CDR3 has 15 residues. Germline V gene sequence: CDR1 LNHNV, CDR2 YYDKDF (reference sequence). V lost 2 bases to trimming and J lost 1 base, with 11 bases between them. The CDR3 DNA follows: TGTGCCACCAGCAGAATCGGGACCCGCCAAGAGACCCAGTACTTC. As protein: CATSRIGTRQETQYF.

Many counts were recorded for this clonotype. V usage is TRBV6-9 and J usage is TRBJ1-1; no firm D call. The CDR3 spans 12 residues. Per the germline V gene, CDR1 is MNHGY and CDR2 is SVAAGI. V gave up 0 bases and J gave up 12 bases, with 11 bases separating them. The CDR3 DNA is TGTGCCAGCAGTTATTCTTGGGGATCGACTTTCTTT. It codes for CASSYSWGSTFF.

Comment on this clonotype: This may arise from a read error, as a much more abundant clone is one base away. The chain links TRBV6-5 to TRBJ1-1; D is perhaps TRBD1 (5 bases). The CDR3 has 16 amino acids. Germline loops: CDR1 MNHEY, CDR2 SVGAGI. DNA of the CDR3: TGTGCCAGCAGTTATCTCGAGGGACTCTCGGTAACTGAAGCTTCCTTT. Protein sequence: CASSYLEGLSVTEASF.

The chain recombines TRBV3-1 with TRBJ1-1; D is ambiguous. This CDR3 is built from 14 residues. The ends were cut back, 4 bases at V and 3 bases at J, with 12 bases in the middle. Germline CDR1 is LGHDT and CDR2 is YNNKEL (reference sequence). For the CDR3, the DNA is TGTGCCAGCAGCCCAGATGGAGGTTACACTGAAGCTTTCTTT. Translated: CASSPDGGYTEAFF.

This clonotype was counted between two and nine times. V is TRBV19 and J is TRBJ1-2, with TRBD1 matching 10 bases. Germline trimming cut 9 bases from V and 8 bases from J; bases unmatched to any gene: 9. The CDR3 extends over 13 amino acids. Germline loops: CDR1 LNHDA, CDR2 SQIVND (reference sequence). The CDR3 region has the DNA TGTGCCAGCACCGACCGGGACAGGGGAGGCTACACCTTC. The encoded protein is CASTDRDRGGYTF.

The chain combines TRBV29-1 with TRBJ1-2; 7 bases are shared with TRBD1. V gave up 7 bases and J gave up 5 bases; unmatched junction bases: 13. Germline V gene lookup returns CDR1 SQVTM and CDR2 ANQGSEA. The CDR3 is made up of 14 amino acids. Written as DNA, the CDR3 is TGCAGCGCGCCGGGGACAGAGGCTTCTTATGGCTACACCTTC. The encoded protein is CSAPGTEASYGYTF. The full variable domain, rest sourced from reference TRBV29-1 and TRBJ1-2, is SAVISQKPSRDICQRGTSLTIQCQVDSQVTMMFWYRQQPGQSLTLIATANQGSEATYESGFVIDKFPISRPNLTFSTLTVSNMSPEDSSIYLCSAPGTEASYGYTFGSGTRLTVV.

The genes are TRBV29-1 and TRBJ2-7; 7 bases are shared with TRBD1. The CDR3 extends over 11 amino acids. CDR1 and CDR2 (germline): SQVTM, ANQGSEA. With 2 bases clipped from V and 6 bases from J, the junction kept 1 base outside the gene matches. CDR3 coding DNA: TGCAGCGTTGAAAGGGGGCTCGAGCAGTACTTC. It codes for CSVERGLEQYF.

The table lists this clonotype with many counts. The chain uses TRBV9 and TRBJ2-5; possibly TRBD1 for D (5 bases). The CDR3 has 15 amino acids. Per germline, CDR1 SGDLS and CDR2 YYNGEE. Deletions cut 4 bases from V and 2 bases from J, with 15 bases between. The CDR3 loop reads CASSPRRGLQETQYF. In DNA form, the CDR3 reads TGTGCCAGCAGCCCCCGTAGGGGATTGCAAGAGACCCAGTACTTC.

A few counts support this clonotype. An end of the junction does not agree with germline; a read error may underlie this. The genes are TRBV5-1 and TRBJ2-6; 7 bases fit TRBD1. The CDR3 sequence is 18 residues long. Germline V gene sequence: CDR1 SGHRS, CDR2 YFSETQ. CDR3 region: CASSLTGIGTAGANVLTF. The CDR3 DNA sequence: TGTGCCAGCAGCTTGACAGGGATCGGTACGGCTGGGGCCAACGTCCTGACTTTC.

The chain couples TRBV9 to TRBJ2-5; 11 positions agree with TRBD2. After removal of 4 bases from V and 3 bases from J, the junction contained 8 bases not matched to a gene. Per germline, CDR1 SGDLS and CDR2 YYNGEE. The CDR3 has 16 amino acids. Written as DNA, the CDR3 is TGTGCCAGCAGCCAAGGGGGGACTAGCGGAGAAGAGACCCAGTACTTC. Its protein is CASSQGGTSGEETQYF.

The chain couples TRBV7-2 to TRBJ2-2; the D is unclear. The CDR3 is made up of 14 amino acids. Germline V gene data show CDR1 as SGHTA and CDR2 as FQGNSA. V shed 1 base and J shed 5 bases, with 8 bases lying between them. CDR3 sequence reads: CASSLVGRTGELFF. DNA for the CDR3: TGTGCCAGCAGCTTAGTGGGTAGGACCGGGGAGCTGTTTTTT.

The chain carries TRBV24-1 and TRBJ2-3; 11 positions match TRBD2. CDR3 length equals 16 residues. The V segment lost 1 base and the J segment 3 bases; nucleotides outside the gene matches: 2. CDR1 and CDR2 from the germline V gene are KGHDR and SFDVKD. The CDR3 is CATSDFSGRATDTQYF. CDR3 sequence (DNA): TGTGCCACCAGTGATTTTAGCGGGAGGGCGACAGATACGCAGTATTTT.

This clonotype has at least ten counts. This chain uses TRBV20-1 with TRBJ1-6; D gene uncertain. The V end lost 5 bases, the J end lost 5 bases, and 25 bases lay between the germline ends. The CDR3 is made up of 18 amino acids. Germline values: CDR1 DFQATT, CDR2 SNEGSKA (reference sequence). The CDR3 DNA reads as TGCAGTGCTCGAAGTGGCGTTCCGGGGAAGGCCAATAATTCACCCCTCCACTTT. As protein: CSARSGVPGKANNSPLHF.